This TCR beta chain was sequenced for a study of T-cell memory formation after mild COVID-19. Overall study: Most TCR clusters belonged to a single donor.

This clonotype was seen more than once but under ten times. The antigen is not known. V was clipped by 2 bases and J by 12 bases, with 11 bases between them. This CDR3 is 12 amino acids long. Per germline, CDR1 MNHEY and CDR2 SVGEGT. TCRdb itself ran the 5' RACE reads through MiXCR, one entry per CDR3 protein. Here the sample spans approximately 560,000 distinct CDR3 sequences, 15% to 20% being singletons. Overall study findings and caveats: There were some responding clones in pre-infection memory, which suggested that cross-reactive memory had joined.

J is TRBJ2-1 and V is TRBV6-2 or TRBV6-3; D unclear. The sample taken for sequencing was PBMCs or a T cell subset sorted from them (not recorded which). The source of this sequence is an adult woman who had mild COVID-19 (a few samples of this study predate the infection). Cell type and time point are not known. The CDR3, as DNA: TGTGCCAGCAGTTACGCCGGAGAGAGGCAGTTCTTC. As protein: CASSYAGERQFF.